This T cell receptor (beta chain) originates from a study of T-cell reconstitution after alpha-beta-depleted transplantation in children. Study observations and caveats: Surviving thymic progenitors and recipient T cells were the source of high TCRbeta diversity at day 60 in some patients. The authors attributed T-cell counts and diversity one year after transplant mostly to newly produced T cells. Alpha-beta T cells present about two months after transplant were reported to originate from several hundred expanded graft clones.

In this sample, this clonotype turned up many times. Its specificity is unknown. Trimming removed 0 bases from V and 0 bases from J, with 19 bases in between. This CDR3 has 19 residues. Looked up from germline, CDR1 is SGHAT and CDR2 is FQNNGV. Unique molecular identifiers were used in preparing the TCRbeta library. MiXCR, run by TCRdb on the PCR reads, gives a single entry per CDR3 protein. Among about 300,000 distinct CDR3 sequences, about 9.5% were seen once, and the ten largest hold roughly 7%. The input for sequencing was PBMCs, taken before TCRalphabeta/CD19-depleted stem cell transplant. V usage is TRBV11-2 and J usage is TRBJ2-3; possibly TRBD2 for D (5 bases). The source is a boy younger than two with acute myeloid leukemia, due to receive a stem cell transplant. Here the CDR3 reads CASSLDLGGSQNSTDTQYF. The CDR3 nucleotides read TGTGCCAGCAGCTTAGATCTGGGTGGGAGCCAAAATAGCACAGATACGCAGTATTTT.